The next 7 T cell receptor beta chains were all read from a single sample in a study of T cells in Graves' hyperthyroidism and ophthalmopathy. RNA transcripts provided the source from which TCR beta CDR3 regions were amplified. A first-round RT-PCR of the TCR CDR3 used the HTBI primer set. One entry per CDR3 protein results from TCRdb running MiXCR on the multiplex PCR reads. The sample holds around 760,000 distinct CDR3 sequences, about a third seen once. Sequenced sample: blood. The receptors shown here come from a woman aged 40 to 55 with Graves' hyperthyroidism.

There are many counts of this clonotype. The genes are TRBV7-9 and TRBJ1-2; 7 bases fit TRBD1. V gave up 1 base and J gave up 4 bases; unmatched junction bases: 6. Germline V gives CDR1 SEHNR, CDR2 FQNEAQ (reference sequence). The CDR3 is made up of 15 amino acids. In nucleotides, the CDR3 is TGTGCCAGCAGCTTAGAGTATCCAGGGGGCTATGGCTACACCTTC. Its protein is CASSLEYPGGYGYTF.

This CDR3 is CASSEIGPTEAFF. CDR3 nucleotide sequence: TGTGCCAGCAGTGAAATAGGGCCGACTGAAGCTTTCTTT. This sequence joins TRBV6-5 and TRBJ1-1; D gene ambiguous. The germline CDR1 and CDR2 sequences are MNHEY and SVGAGI. Deletions cut 5 bases from V and 5 bases from J, with 12 bases between. The CDR3 contains 13 residues.

This clonotype was seen repeatedly, ten times or more. V usage is TRBV4-1 and J usage is TRBJ1-3, with D unclear. The CDR3 totals 12 residues. Trimming cost V 5 bases and J 4 bases, with 6 bases left between them. Germline V gene lookup returns CDR1 MGHRA and CDR2 YSYEKL. The CDR3 here is CASSDGGNTIYF. In DNA, the CDR3 is TGCGCCAGCAGCGACGGAGGAAACACCATATATTTT.

This clonotype was counted many times. The chain has TRBV19 and TRBJ1-1, with 9 bases aligning to TRBD1. CDR1 is LNHDA, CDR2 SQIVND, per germline (reference sequence). V trimming: 5 bases; J trimming: 7 bases; junction bases outside the gene matches: 5. CDR3 size: 13 residues. The CDR3 sequence is CASSRDRVDEAFF. In nucleotides, the CDR3 is TGTGCCAGTAGTCGGGACAGGGTGGATGAAGCTTTCTTT.

To note about this clonotype: A junction boundary mismatches the germline segment, possibly from a read error. The gene calls are TRBV12-3 or TRBV12-4 and TRBJ1-2; 7 bases agree with TRBD1. The CDR3 runs to 13 residues. CDR3 amino acids: CASRATGDYDYTF. The CDR3 DNA is TGTGCCAGCAGAGCCACAGGGGACTATGACTACACCTTC.

This clonotype was recorded a few times. The chain couples TRBV6-2 or TRBV6-3 to TRBJ1-1; D not certain. Trimming stripped 0 bases from V and 11 bases from J, with 7 bases between. CDR3 size: 11 residues. In germline, CDR1 is MNHEY, CDR2 SVGEGT. CDR3 sequence (DNA): TGTGCCAGCAGTTACTCCGTCTGGGCTTTCTTT. Amino acid sequence: CASSYSVWAFF.

This clonotype was counted ten times or more. The J gene is TRBJ1-5, the V gene TRBV12-3 or TRBV12-4; D call uncertain. The CDR3 runs 12 residues. Trimming shortened V by 3 bases and J by 6 bases, and 6 bases separated the two germline ends. The CDR3 sequence: CASSFLRQPQHF. CDR3 bases: TGTGCCAGCAGTTTTTTGCGTCAGCCCCAGCATTTT.